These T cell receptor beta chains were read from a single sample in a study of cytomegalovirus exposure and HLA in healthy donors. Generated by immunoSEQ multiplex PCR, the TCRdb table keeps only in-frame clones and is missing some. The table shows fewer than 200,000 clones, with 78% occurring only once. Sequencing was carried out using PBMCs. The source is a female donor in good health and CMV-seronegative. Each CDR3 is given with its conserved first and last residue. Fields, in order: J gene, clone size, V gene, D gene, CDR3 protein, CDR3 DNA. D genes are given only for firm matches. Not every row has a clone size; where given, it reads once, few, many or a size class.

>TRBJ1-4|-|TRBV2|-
CASSTPGGTNEKLFF
TGTGCCAGCAGCACCCCGGGGGGCACTAATGAAAAACTGTTTTTT
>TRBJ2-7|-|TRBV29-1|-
CSVVLVWTTYEQYF
TGCAGCGTGGTTCTAGTATGGACTACCTACGAGCAGTACTTC
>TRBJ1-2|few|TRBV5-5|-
CASSSVMREGYTF
TGTGCCAGCAGCTCCGTAATGAGGGAGGGCTACACCTTC
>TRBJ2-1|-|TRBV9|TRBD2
CASSVVEAGRLNEQFF
TGTGCCAGCAGCGTAGTCGAAGCGGGGAGGCTCAATGAGCAGTTCTTC
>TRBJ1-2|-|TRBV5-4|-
CASSLSASSNYGYTF
TGTGCCAGCAGCTTGAGTGCCTCTAGCAACTATGGCTACACCTTC
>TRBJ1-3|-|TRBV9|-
CASSRGGTDPTSGNTIYF
TGTGCCAGCAGCAGAGGGGGTACAGACCCCACCTCTGGAAACACCATATATTTT
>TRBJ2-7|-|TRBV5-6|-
CASSISDEQYF
TGTGCCAGCAGTATATCGGACGAGCAGTACTTC
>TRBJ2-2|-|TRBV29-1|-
CSVQRAGELFF
TGCAGCGTTCAGCGGGCCGGGGAGCTGTTTTTT
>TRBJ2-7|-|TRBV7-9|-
CASSFIIHEQYF
TGTGCCAGCAGCTTTATTATCCACGAGCAGTACTTC
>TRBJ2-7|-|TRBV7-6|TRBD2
CASSQIGLATYEQYF
TGTGCCAGCAGCCAGATAGGACTAGCGACCTACGAGCAGTACTTC
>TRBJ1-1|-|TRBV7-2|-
CASSSVLNTEAFF
TGTGCCAGCAGCTCGGTACTGAACACTGAAGCTTTCTTT
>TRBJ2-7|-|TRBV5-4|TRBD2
CASSRTAGAAYEQYF
TGTGCCAGCAGCCGGACAGCGGGGGCCGCCTACGAGCAGTACTTC
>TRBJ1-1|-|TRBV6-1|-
CASNLGVLNTEAFF
TGTGCCAGTAACCTGGGAGTACTGAACACTGAAGCTTTCTTT
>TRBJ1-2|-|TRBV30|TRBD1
CAWSGTGGDDYTF
TGTGCCTGGAGTGGCACAGGGGGCGATGACTACACCTTC
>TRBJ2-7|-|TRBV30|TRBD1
CAWGQGTYEQYF
TGTGCCTGGGGACAGGGAACCTACGAGCAGTACTTC
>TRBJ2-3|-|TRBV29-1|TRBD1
CSDNGQAPTDTQYF
TGCAGCGATAACGGACAGGCCCCCACAGATACGCAGTATTTT
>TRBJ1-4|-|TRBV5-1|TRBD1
CASSQNRGTNEKLFF
TGCGCCAGCAGCCAGAACAGGGGGACTAATGAAAAACTGTTTTTT
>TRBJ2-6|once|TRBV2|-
CASTDTGANVLTF
TGTGCCAGCACGGACACTGGGGCCAACGTCCTGACTTTC
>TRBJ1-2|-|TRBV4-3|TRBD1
CASSHRTGVGYTF
TGCGCCAGCAGCCACAGGACAGGGGTTGGCTACACCTTC
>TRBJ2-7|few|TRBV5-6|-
CASTLTVSSYEQYF
TGTGCCAGCACCTTGACAGTGAGCTCCTACGAGCAGTACTTC
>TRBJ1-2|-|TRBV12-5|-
CVSREDGYTF
TGTGTTAGTCGGGAGGATGGCTACACCTTC
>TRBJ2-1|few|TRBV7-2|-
CASSLRGNYNEQFF
TGTGCCAGCAGCTTAAGGGGCAACTACAATGAGCAGTTCTTC
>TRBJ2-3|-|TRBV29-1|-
CSVNRESTDTQYF
TGCAGCGTGAACAGGGAGAGCACAGATACGCAGTATTTT
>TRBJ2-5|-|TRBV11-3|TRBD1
CASSLEGGKQGEKTQYF
TGTGCCAGCAGCTTAGAAGGTGGTAAACAGGGGGAAAAGACCCAGTACTTC
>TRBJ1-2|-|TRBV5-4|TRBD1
CASSTSGTGNYGYTF
TGTGCCAGCAGCACCTCCGGGACAGGGAACTATGGCTACACCTTC
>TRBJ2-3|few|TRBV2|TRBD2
CASTTSGGTSTDTQYF
TGTGCCAGCACAACAAGCGGGGGGACTAGCACAGATACGCAGTATTTT
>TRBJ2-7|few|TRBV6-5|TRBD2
CASSYAPRGGSYEQYF
TGTGCCAGCAGTTATGCTCCTCGGGGGGGATCCTACGAGCAGTACTTC
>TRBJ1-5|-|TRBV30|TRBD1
CAWRDRLYSNQPQHF
TGTGCCTGGAGGGACAGGCTTTATAGCAATCAGCCCCAGCATTTT
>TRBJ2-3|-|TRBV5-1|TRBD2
CASSQGGLAGGEWADTQYF
TGCGCCAGCAGCCAGGGGGGACTAGCGGGAGGTGAATGGGCGGATACGCAGTATTTT
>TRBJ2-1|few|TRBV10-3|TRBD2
CAISGLASLDEQFF
TGTGCCATTTCCGGACTAGCCAGTCTCGATGAGCAGTTCTTC
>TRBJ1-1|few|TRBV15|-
CATKRSNTEAFF
TGTGCCACCAAGAGGTCGAACACTGAAGCTTTCTTT
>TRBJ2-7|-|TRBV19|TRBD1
CASSRTGGGGSYEQYF
TGTGCCAGTAGTCGCACAGGGGGCGGGGGATCCTACGAGCAGTACTTC
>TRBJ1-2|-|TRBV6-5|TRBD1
CASSYFGTGDGYTF
TGTGCCAGCAGTTACTTCGGGACAGGGGATGGCTACACCTTC
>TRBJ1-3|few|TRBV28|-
CASSFSRPGGNTIYF
TGTGCCAGCAGTTTCTCAAGGCCGGGGGGAAACACCATATATTTT
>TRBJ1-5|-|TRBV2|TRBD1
CASREGATGNQPQHF
TGTGCCAGCAGGGAGGGGGCAACCGGCAATCAGCCCCAGCATTTT
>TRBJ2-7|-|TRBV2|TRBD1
CASSVGTGGAEQYF
TGTGCCAGCAGTGTCGGGACAGGGGGGGCGGAGCAGTACTTC
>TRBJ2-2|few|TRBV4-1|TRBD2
CASSQERLAGPSNTGELFF
TGCGCCAGCAGCCAAGAAAGACTAGCGGGCCCATCGAACACCGGGGAGCTGTTTTTT
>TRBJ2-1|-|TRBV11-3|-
CASSLVRYNEQFF
TGTGCCAGCAGCTTAGTTCGGTACAATGAGCAGTTCTTC
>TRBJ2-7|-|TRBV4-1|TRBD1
CASGQAAAYEQYF
TGCGCCAGCGGACAGGCCGCCGCCTACGAGCAGTACTTC
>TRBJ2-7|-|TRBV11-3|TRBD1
CASSLGTGSYEQYF
TGTGCCAGCAGCTTAGGGACAGGGAGCTACGAGCAGTACTTC
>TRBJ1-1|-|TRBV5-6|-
CASSLAAPNTEAFF
TGTGCCAGCAGCTTGGCTGCGCCGAACACTGAAGCTTTCTTT
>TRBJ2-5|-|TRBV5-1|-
CASSLGATYQETQYF
TGCGCCAGCAGCTTGGGGGCCACGTACCAAGAGACCCAGTACTTC
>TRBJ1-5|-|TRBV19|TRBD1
CASSARQGGSNQPQHF
TGTGCCAGTAGTGCCCGACAGGGGGGCAGCAATCAGCCCCAGCATTTT
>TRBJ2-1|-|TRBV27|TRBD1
CASSLWDRGAYNEQFF
TGTGCCAGCAGTTTATGGGACAGGGGGGCCTACAATGAGCAGTTCTTC
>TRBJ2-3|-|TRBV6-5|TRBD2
CASSYSGGRADTQYF
TGTGCCAGCAGTTACTCCGGCGGGAGGGCCGATACGCAGTATTTT
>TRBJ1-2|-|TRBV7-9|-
CSSSLQTGVEGYTF
TGTTCCAGCAGCTTACAGACCGGGGTTGAGGGCTACACCTTC
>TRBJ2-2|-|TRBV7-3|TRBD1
CASSLNPAGTGGSGELFF
TGTGCCAGCAGCCTGAACCCCGCCGGGACAGGCGGCAGCGGGGAGCTGTTTTTT
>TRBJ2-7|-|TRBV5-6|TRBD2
CASSPLAASSYEQYF
TGTGCCAGCAGCCCTCTAGCGGCTAGCTCCTACGAGCAGTACTTC
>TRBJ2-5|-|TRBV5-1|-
CASSLGGVGPKTQYF
TGCGCCAGCAGCTTGGGCGGGGTGGGACCGAAGACCCAGTACTTC
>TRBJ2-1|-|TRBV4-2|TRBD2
CASSQDGLAGVVSYNEQFF
TGTGCCAGCAGCCAAGATGGACTAGCGGGAGTAGTATCCTACAATGAGCAGTTCTTC
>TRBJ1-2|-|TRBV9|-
CASSGRAGDYGYTF
TGTGCCAGCAGCGGGCGAGCAGGGGACTATGGCTACACCTTC
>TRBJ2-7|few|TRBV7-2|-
CASSHIGVGPYEQYF
TGTGCCAGCAGCCACATCGGGGTAGGGCCCTACGAGCAGTACTTC
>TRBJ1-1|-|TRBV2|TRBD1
CASRVKGALNTEAFF
TGTGCCAGCAGGGTAAAGGGGGCCCTGAACACTGAAGCTTTCTTT
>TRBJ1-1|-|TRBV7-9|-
CASSLAGRWAFF
TGTGCCAGCAGCTTAGCGGGGAGGTGGGCTTTCTTT
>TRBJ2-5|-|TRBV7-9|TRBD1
CASSRVTGGGETQYF
TGTGCCAGCAGCCGGGTGACAGGGGGCGGTGAGACCCAGTACTTC
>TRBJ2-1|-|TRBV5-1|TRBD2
CASSIGLAGGIEQFF
TGCGCCAGCAGCATAGGACTAGCGGGAGGTATTGAGCAGTTCTTC
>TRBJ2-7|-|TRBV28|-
CASSPTSDLSYEQYF
TGTGCCAGCAGTCCTACTAGTGATCTCTCCTACGAGCAGTACTTC